This TCR beta chain was captured by sequencing in a study of early T cells in non-severe SARS-CoV-2 infection. The CDR3 runs 16 residues. Trimming stripped 0 bases from V and 0 bases from J, with 11 bases between. Germline loops: CDR1 SGHRS, CDR2 YFSETQ. This clonotype was picked up many times. TCRdb redid the calling of the 5' RACE reads with MiXCR, one entry per CDR3 protein. The sample carries about 60,000 distinct CDR3 sequences, 12% recorded once. This TCR derives from an adult who was a healthcare worker with PCR-confirmed SARS-CoV-2 infection or an uninfected control (not recorded which). The specimen sequenced was whole blood. This chain connects TRBV5-1 to TRBJ2-3, with TRBD2 as a possible D gene (5 bases). CDR3 amino acids: CASSLGLTGSTDTQYF. In nucleotides, the CDR3 is TGCGCCAGCAGCTTGGGTCTTACGGGAAGCACAGATACGCAGTATTTT.